This T cell receptor (beta chain) originates from a study of spatial heterogeneity in lung cancer. This clonotype was observed a handful of times. MiXCR was run by TCRdb on the 5' RACE reads, yielding one entry per CDR3 protein. This sample carries roughly 75,000 distinct CDR3 sequences, roughly 13% of them seen once, and the ten largest clones take roughly 6.9%. The CDR3 runs 13 residues. Looked up from germline, CDR1 is SQVTM and CDR2 is ANQGSEA. V gave up 1 base and J gave up 0 bases, with 5 bases separating them. Time point denoted: sample taken at primary tumor resection. The study sequenced unsorted whole RNA from tumor, nontumor lung or frozen PBMC. Donors were over 70 untreated early-stage non-small cell lung cancer patients.

The TCR sequence derives from a male donor with early-stage non-small cell lung cancer. The chain couples TRBV29-1 to TRBJ2-3; D gene uncertain. The input for sequencing was PBMCs, taken at surgery. The CDR3 protein is CSVEGGSTDTQYF. The CDR3 DNA reads as TGCAGCGTTGAAGGCGGTAGCACAGATACGCAGTATTTT.